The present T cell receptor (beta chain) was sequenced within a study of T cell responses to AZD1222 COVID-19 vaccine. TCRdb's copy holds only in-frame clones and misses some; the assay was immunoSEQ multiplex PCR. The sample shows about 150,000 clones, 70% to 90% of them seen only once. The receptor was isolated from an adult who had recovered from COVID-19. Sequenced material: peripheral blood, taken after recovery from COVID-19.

The CDR3 spells CAISGLGEEKLFF. The CDR3 region has the DNA TGTGCCATCAGCGGCTTGGGGGAGGAAAAACTGTTTTTT. This sequence joins TRBV10-3 and TRBJ1-4; D might be TRBD1 (5 bases). Trimming shortened V by 6 bases and J by 8 bases, and 13 bases separated the two germline ends. The CDR3 has 13 residues. Per the germline V gene, CDR1 is ENHRY and CDR2 is SYGVKD.